This entry describes one TCR beta chain. The antigen remains undetermined. This sample stems from a study of cytomegalovirus exposure and HLA in healthy donors. CDR3 length: 15 residues. J lost 3 bases, V lost 4 bases, and 8 bases had no gene match. Germline V gene lookup returns CDR1 SGHDN and CDR2 FVKESK. Study-level results: Rare sequences made up most TCRs, while some public TCRs were found in many donors.

Here immunoSEQ multiplex PCR was the method, and the copy in TCRdb shows in-frame clones only, minus some. The sample holds a few hundred thousand clones; roughly 88% are singletons and the top ten take 0.7% to 0.85%. This TCR came from a young woman in good health and CMV-seronegative. The V call is TRBV14, the J call TRBJ2-7, with 8 nucleotides matching TRBD1. What was sequenced was PBMCs. The chain's CDR3 is CASSRTGGSIYEQYF. The CDR3 bases are TGTGCCAGCAGCCGTACAGGGGGTAGTATCTACGAGCAGTACTTC.